The T cell receptor beta chain under discussion was sequenced for a study of siplizumab effects on memory and regulatory T cells. Trimming pared 2 bases from V and 8 bases from J, leaving 6 bases between. CDR3 length equals 11 residues. The germline V gene encodes CDR1 SQVTM and CDR2 ANQGSEA. Concerning this clone itself: Its antigen is still unknown.

Study-wide findings and caveats: The study found that mappable alloreactive CD4+ clones averaged about 70% Treg-derived with siplizumab and 25% to 30% in controls. The study did not confirm that proliferating Tregs from siplizumab cultures were suppressive.

The assay looked at about 100,000 TCR templates in each sample. Some clones are missing from TCRdb's copy, which holds only in-frame ones; the method was immunoSEQ multiplex PCR. The table includes 45,000 to 50,000 clones, more than 85% detected once. The chain couples TRBV29-1 to TRBJ2-2; TRBD2 is a possible D gene (5 bases). This TCR derives from a human donor in good health. Sequenced: naive CD8+ T cells sorted from blood. As DNA, the CDR3 is TGCAGCGTTGAATGGACTGGGGAGCTGTTTTTT. Protein product: CSVEWTGELFF.